Detailed here is one T cell receptor (beta chain). No antigen is known for it. The V end was cut by 2 bases, the J end by 3 bases, with 13 bases between. The germline V gene encodes CDR1 MNHEY and CDR2 SMNVEV (reference sequence). The CDR3 extends over 15 amino acids. The data stem from a study of cytomegalovirus exposure and HLA in healthy donors. Overall study results and limits: Reports showed the classifier diagnosing cytomegalovirus status with high specificity and sensitivity.

Amplification used 60 Vbeta primers and 13 Jbeta primers. The data were produced by immunoSEQ multiplex PCR, yet TCRdb's version contains in-frame clones alone and is incomplete. The repertoire includes about 140,000 clones, roughly 80% of them detected once, and more than 0.95% sits in the top ten. The specimen was PBMCs. The genes are TRBV27 and TRBJ1-1; D is uncertain. The origin of this receptor is a man younger than 35 in good health and CMV-seronegative. The CDR3 DNA reads TGTGCCAGCAGTTTACGTGGCGGCTCGGACACTGAAGCTTTCTTT. It specifies CASSLRGGSDTEAFF.